Only a few counts were recorded for the clone carrying this T cell receptor beta chain. Its specificity is unknown. Trimming removed 5 bases from V and 1 base from J, with 6 bases in between. The length of the CDR3 is 12 residues. Germline assignment: CDR1 SQVTM and CDR2 ANQGSEA. Approximately 10 milliliters of peripheral blood were drawn from each donor into EDTA-treated tubes. It was with a sample-barcoded 5' primer and a J-beta primer mix that a second PCR of roughly 6 to 11 cycles was run. TCRdb reanalysed the 5' RACE reads using MiXCR and keeps one entry per CDR3 protein. The sample records 1.4 million to 1.5 million distinct CDR3 sequences, around 42% being singletons. The entry originates in a study of blood T cells in healthy people across ages. Study-level results: Estimates based on one million T cells were treated as lower bounds.

Sequenced: blood. The source of this sequence is a woman aged 18-29 years in good health. The chain uses TRBV29-1 and TRBJ1-5; D not certain. For the CDR3, the DNA is TGCAGCGTTTTAGTCAGCAATCAGCCCCAGCATTTT. This encodes CSVLVSNQPQHF.